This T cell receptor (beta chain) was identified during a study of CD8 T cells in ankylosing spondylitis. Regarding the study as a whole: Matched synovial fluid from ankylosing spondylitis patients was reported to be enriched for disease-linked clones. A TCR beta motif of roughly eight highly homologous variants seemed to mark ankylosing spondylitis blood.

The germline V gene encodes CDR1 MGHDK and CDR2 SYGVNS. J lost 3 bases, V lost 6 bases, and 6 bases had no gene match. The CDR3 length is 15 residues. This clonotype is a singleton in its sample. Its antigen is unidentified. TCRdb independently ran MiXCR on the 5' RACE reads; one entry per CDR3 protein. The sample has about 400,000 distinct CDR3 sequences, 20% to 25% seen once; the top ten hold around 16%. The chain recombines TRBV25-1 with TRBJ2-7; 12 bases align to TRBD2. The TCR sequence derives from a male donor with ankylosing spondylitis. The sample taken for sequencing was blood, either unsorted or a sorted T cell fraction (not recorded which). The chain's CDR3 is CASSSTGLAGYEQYF. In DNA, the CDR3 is TGTGCCAGCAGCTCGACGGGACTAGCGGGCTACGAGCAGTACTTC.